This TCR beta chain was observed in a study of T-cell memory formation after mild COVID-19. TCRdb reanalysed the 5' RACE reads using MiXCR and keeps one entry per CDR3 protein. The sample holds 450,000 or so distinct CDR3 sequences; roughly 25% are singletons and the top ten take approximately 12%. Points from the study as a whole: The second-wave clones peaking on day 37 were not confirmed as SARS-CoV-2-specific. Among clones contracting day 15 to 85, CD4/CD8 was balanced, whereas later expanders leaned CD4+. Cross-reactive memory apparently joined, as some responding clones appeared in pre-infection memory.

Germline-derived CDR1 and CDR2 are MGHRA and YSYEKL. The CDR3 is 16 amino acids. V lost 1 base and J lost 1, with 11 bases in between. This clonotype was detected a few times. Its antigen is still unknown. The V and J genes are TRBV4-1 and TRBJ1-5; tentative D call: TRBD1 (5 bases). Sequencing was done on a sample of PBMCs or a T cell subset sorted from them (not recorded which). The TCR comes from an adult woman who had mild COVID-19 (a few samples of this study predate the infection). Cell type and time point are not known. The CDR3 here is CASSQVQGRSNQPQHF. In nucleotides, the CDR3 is TGCGCCAGCAGCCAAGTTCAGGGCAGGAGCAATCAGCCCCAGCATTTT.